Detailed here is one T cell receptor beta chain. Its antigen is undetermined. In the same sample, other DNA sequences code for this CDR3. The data originate from a study of shared clonotypes between healthy human individuals. The wider study: The study used three CD4 naive, three CD4 memory, two CD8 naive and one CD8 memory plate per donor.

Deep was the level at which the assay was run. The method was immunoSEQ multiplex PCR; TCRdb's version includes in-frame clones alone and lacks a portion of them. The sample carries 950,000 to 1,300,000 clones, 65% to 80% recorded once. Broader study findings: Among non-shared clonotypes, generation probabilities were lower than among those shared by all four donors.

The donors were all Caucasian adults (living in Nashville, Tennessee). This CDR3 is built from 12 residues. Trimming took off 0 bases at V and 4 bases at J, with 4 bases between the two ends. CDR1 is SGHRS, CDR2 YFSETQ, per germline. The clonotype comes from a man between 18 and 29 years old in good health. Specimen: memory CD4+ T cells sorted from blood. As for subset: CD45RA-negative fraction. The chain links TRBV5-1 to TRBJ1-2; no clear D gene. CDR3 bases: TGCGCCAGCAGCTTGGGATCCTATGGCTACACCTTC. Translated: CASSLGSYGYTF.